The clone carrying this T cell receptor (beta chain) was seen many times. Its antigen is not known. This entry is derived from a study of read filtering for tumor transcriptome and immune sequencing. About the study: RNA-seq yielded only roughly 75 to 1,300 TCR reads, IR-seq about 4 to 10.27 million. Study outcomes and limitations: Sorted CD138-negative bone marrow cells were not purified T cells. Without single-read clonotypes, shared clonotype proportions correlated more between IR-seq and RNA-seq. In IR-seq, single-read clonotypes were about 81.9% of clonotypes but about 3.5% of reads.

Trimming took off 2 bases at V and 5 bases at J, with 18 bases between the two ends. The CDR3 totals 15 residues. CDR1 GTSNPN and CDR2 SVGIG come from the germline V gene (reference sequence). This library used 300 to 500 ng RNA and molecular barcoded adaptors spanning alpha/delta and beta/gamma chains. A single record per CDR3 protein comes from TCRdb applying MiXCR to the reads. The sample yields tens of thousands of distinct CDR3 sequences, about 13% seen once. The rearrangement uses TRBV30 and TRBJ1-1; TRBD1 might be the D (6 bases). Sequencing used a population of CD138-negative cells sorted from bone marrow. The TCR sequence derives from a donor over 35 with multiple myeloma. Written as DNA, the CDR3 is TGTGCCTGGAGTACGTGGGGGGCCAGGGATACTGAAGCTTTCTTT. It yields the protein CAWSTWGARDTEAFF.